Only one count was recorded for the clone carrying this T cell receptor beta chain. The target antigen is unknown. Amplification used 60 Vbeta primers and 13 Jbeta primers. Data came from immunoSEQ multiplex PCR; TCRdb stores just in-frame clones and leaves some out. This sample has about 92,000 clones, with about four fifths found just once. The data belong to a study of cytomegalovirus exposure and HLA in healthy donors. The study, taken as a whole, reports: Rare TCR sequences dominated, though some public TCRs recurred in many donors. Other equally common chains were less clonally expanded than HLA-associated TCR beta chains, a later analysis showed. It was reportedly the case that the classifier diagnosed cytomegalovirus status with high specificity and sensitivity. As a later analysis showed, several of the most significant clusters appeared to be linked to common viral pathogens.

CDR1 and CDR2 (germline): MGHRA, YSYEKL. This CDR3 is 13 amino acids long. J was trimmed by 9 bases and V by 3 bases; bases with no gene match: 4. This TCR was sampled from a young woman in good health and CMV-seropositive. The rearrangement joins TRBV4-1 to TRBJ2-1, with 8 positions matching TRBD1. What was sequenced was PBMCs. The CDR3 is CASSQPDRAEQFF. CDR3 sequence (DNA): TGCGCCAGCAGCCAGCCGGACAGGGCTGAGCAGTTCTTC.